This T cell receptor beta chain was captured by sequencing in a study of tumor and adjacent non-tumor tissue in lung cancer. Per the germline V gene, CDR1 is DFQATT and CDR2 is SNEGSKA (reference sequence). There are 14 residues in the CDR3. Three rounds of nested PCR, following a modified ARM-PCR protocol, produced the TCRbeta library. MiXCR, run by TCRdb on the multiplex PCR reads, gives a single entry per CDR3 protein. The sample yields over 100,000 distinct CDR3 sequences, around 75% seen once. Details on this clonotype: One end of the junction fails to match germline, which may point to a read error.

No cell sorting was done before RNA was extracted from the tissue. The sample taken for sequencing was lung tumor tissue. The clonotype comes from a woman aged 55-75 years with non-small cell lung cancer. The V gene is TRBV20-1, the J gene TRBJ2-2; TRBD2 matches at 7 bases. The CDR3 reads CGPPSSSGTGEQFF. The CDR3 DNA sequence: TGCGGTCCTCCCAGCTCTAGCGGCACCGGGGAGCAGTTTTTT.